This T cell receptor (beta chain) appears in the sequencing data of a study of neoadjuvant anti-PD-1 for oral cavity cancer. Study at large: Nivolumab at 3 mg/kg was mostly given biweekly, three to four doses, pre-surgery.

As for this clone: Sequence at one end of the junction differs from germline and may be a read error.

CDR1 and CDR2 (germline): SGHAT, FQNNGV. The CDR3 is 19 amino acids. This table comes from immunoSEQ multiplex PCR, and its TCRdb copy is limited to in-frame clones, with some not included. The data hold 13,000 to 15,000 clones, with about 70% observed a single time. The source material was PBMCs, sampled before nivolumab (anti-PD-1) treatment. The sequence was obtained from a person aged 35-79 years with oral cavity squamous cell carcinoma. The rearrangement links TRBV11-2 to TRBJ1-2; 10 nucleotides align to TRBD1. The DNA of the CDR3 is TGTGCCAACAGCTTATTACCTCGGGGGACAGGGGATTCTAACTATGGCTACACCTTC. It encodes CANSLLPRGTGDSNYGYTF.